This T cell receptor (beta chain) derives from a study of cytomegalovirus exposure and HLA in healthy donors. This clone is a singleton in its sample. CDR1 is SNHLY, CDR2 FYNNEI, per germline. The V gene end was trimmed by 6 bases and the J gene end by 4 bases; junction bases not matched to a gene: 8. The CDR3 totals 15 residues. Profiled with immunoSEQ multiplex PCR; TCRdb holds only in-frame clones, not every one. Seen here are fewer than 200,000 clones, 85% observed once, and the top ten hold approximately 15%. Material for sequencing was PBMCs. The TCR originated in a man aged 18 to 29 in good health and CMV-seropositive. The chain joins TRBV2 to TRBJ2-1; 8 nucleotides match TRBD1. The CDR3 loop is CASSRPGQVYNEQFF. CDR3 bases: TGTGCCAGCAGCCGTCCGGGACAGGTATACAATGAGCAGTTCTTC. Combining the CDR3 with reference TRBV2 and TRBJ2-1 gives the whole variable domain EPEVTQTPSHQVTQMGQEVILRCVPISNHLYFYWYRQILGQKVEFLVSFYNNEISEKSEIFDDQFSVERPDGSNFTLKIRSTKLEDSAMYFCASSRPGQVYNEQFFGPGTRLTVL.